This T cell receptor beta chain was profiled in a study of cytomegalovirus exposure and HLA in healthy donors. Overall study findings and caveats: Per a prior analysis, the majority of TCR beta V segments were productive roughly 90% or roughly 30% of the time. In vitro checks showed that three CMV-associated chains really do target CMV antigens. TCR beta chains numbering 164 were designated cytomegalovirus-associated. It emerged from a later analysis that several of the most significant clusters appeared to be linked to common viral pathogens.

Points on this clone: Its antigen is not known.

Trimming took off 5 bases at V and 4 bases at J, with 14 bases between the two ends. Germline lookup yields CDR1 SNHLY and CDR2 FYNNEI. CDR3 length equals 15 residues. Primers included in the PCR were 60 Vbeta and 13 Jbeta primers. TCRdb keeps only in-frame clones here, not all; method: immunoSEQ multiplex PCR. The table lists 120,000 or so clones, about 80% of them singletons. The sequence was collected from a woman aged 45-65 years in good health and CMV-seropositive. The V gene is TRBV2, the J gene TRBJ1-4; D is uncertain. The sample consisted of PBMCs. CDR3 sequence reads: CASSPQSGNNEKLFF. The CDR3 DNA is TGTGCCAGCAGTCCCCAAAGCGGGAATAATGAAAAACTGTTTTTT.